This T cell receptor beta chain was sequenced during a study of blood T cell repertoires in COVID-19. Background on the study: Specimens from acute and convalescent COVID-19 originated in the United States, Italy and Spain. The analysed material was cDNA or gDNA that came from T cells, B-cell-depleted T cells, or PBMCs.

Trimming stripped 8 bases from V and 0 bases from J, with 13 bases between. Germline V gives CDR1 LNHDA, CDR2 SQIVND (reference sequence). The CDR3 is 15 residues long. As handled by the study authors: Researchers report that nucleated cell counts were estimated from reference gene primer amplification. TCRdb's copy holds only in-frame clones and misses some; the assay was immunoSEQ multiplex PCR. That table furnishes V, J and clone size, whereas the DNA furnished D and trimming. Of under 250,000 clones listed, 85% to 90% are singletons. Enrolled during active infection, Seattle patients were then followed longitudinally.

The sequence came from a man between 45 and 60 years old with COVID-19, enrolled during active disease. V and J are TRBV19 and TRBJ1-4; the D is unclear. The sample consisted of peripheral blood. CDR3 DNA: TGTGCCAGTTCCGAGGGTTCTGCAACTAATGAAAAACTGTTTTTT. It translates to CASSEGSATNEKLFF.